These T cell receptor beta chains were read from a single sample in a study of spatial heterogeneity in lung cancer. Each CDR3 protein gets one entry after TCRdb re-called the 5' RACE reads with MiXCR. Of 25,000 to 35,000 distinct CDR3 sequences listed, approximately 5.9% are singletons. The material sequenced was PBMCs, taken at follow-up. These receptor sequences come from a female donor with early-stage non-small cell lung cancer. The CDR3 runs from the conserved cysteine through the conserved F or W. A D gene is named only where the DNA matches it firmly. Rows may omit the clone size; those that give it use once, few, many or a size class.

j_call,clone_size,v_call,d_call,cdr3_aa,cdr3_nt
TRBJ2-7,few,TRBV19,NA,CASSWGRAGEGYEQYF,TGTGCCAGTAGCTGGGGCAGAGCTGGAGAAGGCTACGAGCAGTACTTC
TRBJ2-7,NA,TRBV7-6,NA,CAIDGTVSHEQYF,TGTGCCATCGACGGAACGGTATCCCACGAGCAGTACTTC
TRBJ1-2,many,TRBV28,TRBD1,CASKQGANYGYTF,TGTGCCAGCAAACAGGGGGCGAACTATGGCTACACCTTC
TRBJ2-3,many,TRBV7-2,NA,CASTFGTFSDTQYF,TGTGCCAGCACCTTTGGGACTTTCTCAGATACGCAGTATTTT
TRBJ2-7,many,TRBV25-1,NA,CASSDLGDEQYF,TGTGCCAGCAGTGATTTAGGGGACGAGCAGTACTTC
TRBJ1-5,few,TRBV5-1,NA,CASSRETNQPQHF,TGCGCCAGCAGCCGGGAGACTAATCAGCCCCAGCATTTT
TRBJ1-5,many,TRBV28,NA,CASSTSRQFSNQPQHF,NA
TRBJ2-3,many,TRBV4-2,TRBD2,CASSSNSGDPTDTQYF,TGTGCCAGCAGCTCCAATAGCGGGGACCCCACAGATACGCAGTATTTT
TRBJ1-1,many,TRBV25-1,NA,CASSESGYSNTEAFF,TGTGCCAGCAGTGAATCCGGTTATTCGAACACTGAAGCTTTCTTT
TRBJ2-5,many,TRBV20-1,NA,CSARDWKLQETQYF,TGCAGTGCTAGAGATTGGAAACTCCAAGAGACCCAGTACTTC
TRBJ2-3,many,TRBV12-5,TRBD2,CASGLTLAGLDTQYF,TGTGCTAGTGGTTTAACACTAGCGGGGTTAGATACGCAGTATTTT
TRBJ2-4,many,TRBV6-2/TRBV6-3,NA,CASSYSGTGSAKNIQYF,TGTGCCAGCAGTTACTCGGGAACCGGGAGTGCCAAAAACATTCAGTACTTC
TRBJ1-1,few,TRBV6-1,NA,CASSEAQGNTEAFF,TGTGCCAGCAGTGAAGCGCAGGGGAACACTGAAGCTTTCTTT
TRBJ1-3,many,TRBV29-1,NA,CSVAGSGNTIYF,TGCAGCGTTGCAGGGTCTGGAAACACCATATATTTT
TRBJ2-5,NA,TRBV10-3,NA,CAISEGRQKETQYF,TGTGCCATCAGTGAAGGTCGTCAGAAAGAGACCCAGTACTTC
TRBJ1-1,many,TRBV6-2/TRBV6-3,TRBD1,CASSYSSHRTGRAFF,TGTGCCAGCAGTTACTCCTCACACCGGACAGGGCGGGCTTTCTTT
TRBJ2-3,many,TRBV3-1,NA,CASSAGLGTDTQYF,TGTGCCAGCAGCGCCGGACTGGGCACAGATACGCAGTATTTT
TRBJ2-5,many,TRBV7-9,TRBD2,CASSLAISGREETQYF,TGTGCCAGCAGCTTAGCAATTAGCGGGAGAGAGGAGACCCAGTACTTC
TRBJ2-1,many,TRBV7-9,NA,CASSLPGLSGYNEQFF,TGTGCCAGCAGCTTACCAGGACTGAGCGGCTACAATGAGCAGTTCTTC
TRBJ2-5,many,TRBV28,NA,CASSSPGYQETQYF,TGTGCCAGCAGTTCCCCCGGGTACCAAGAGACCCAGTACTTC
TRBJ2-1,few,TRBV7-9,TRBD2,CASSLESPVLAGVYNEQFF,TGTGCCAGCAGCTTAGAATCCCCAGTATTAGCGGGAGTTTACAATGAGCAGTTCTTC
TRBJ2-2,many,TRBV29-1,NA,CSVGTNTGELFF,TGCAGCGTTGGGACGAACACCGGGGAGCTGTTTTTT
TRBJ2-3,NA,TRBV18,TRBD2,CASALLLAGGTDTQYF,TGTGCCAGCGCCCTCCTACTAGCGGGGGGCACAGATACGCAGTATTTT
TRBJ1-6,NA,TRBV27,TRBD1,CASSLGQGANSPLHF,TGTGCCAGCAGTTTGGGACAGGGTGCAAATTCACCCCTCCACTTT
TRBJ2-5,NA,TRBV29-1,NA,CSVEDLQGWGRTQYF,TGCAGCGTTGAAGATCTACAGGGATGGGGCAGAACCCAGTACTTC
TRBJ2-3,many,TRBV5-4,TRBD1,CASSLDGTGTDTQYF,TGTGCCAGCAGCTTGGATGGGACAGGCACAGATACGCAGTATTTT
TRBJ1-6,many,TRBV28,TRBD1,CASRSGQYNSPLHF,TGTGCCAGCAGGTCGGGACAGTATAATTCACCCCTCCACTTT